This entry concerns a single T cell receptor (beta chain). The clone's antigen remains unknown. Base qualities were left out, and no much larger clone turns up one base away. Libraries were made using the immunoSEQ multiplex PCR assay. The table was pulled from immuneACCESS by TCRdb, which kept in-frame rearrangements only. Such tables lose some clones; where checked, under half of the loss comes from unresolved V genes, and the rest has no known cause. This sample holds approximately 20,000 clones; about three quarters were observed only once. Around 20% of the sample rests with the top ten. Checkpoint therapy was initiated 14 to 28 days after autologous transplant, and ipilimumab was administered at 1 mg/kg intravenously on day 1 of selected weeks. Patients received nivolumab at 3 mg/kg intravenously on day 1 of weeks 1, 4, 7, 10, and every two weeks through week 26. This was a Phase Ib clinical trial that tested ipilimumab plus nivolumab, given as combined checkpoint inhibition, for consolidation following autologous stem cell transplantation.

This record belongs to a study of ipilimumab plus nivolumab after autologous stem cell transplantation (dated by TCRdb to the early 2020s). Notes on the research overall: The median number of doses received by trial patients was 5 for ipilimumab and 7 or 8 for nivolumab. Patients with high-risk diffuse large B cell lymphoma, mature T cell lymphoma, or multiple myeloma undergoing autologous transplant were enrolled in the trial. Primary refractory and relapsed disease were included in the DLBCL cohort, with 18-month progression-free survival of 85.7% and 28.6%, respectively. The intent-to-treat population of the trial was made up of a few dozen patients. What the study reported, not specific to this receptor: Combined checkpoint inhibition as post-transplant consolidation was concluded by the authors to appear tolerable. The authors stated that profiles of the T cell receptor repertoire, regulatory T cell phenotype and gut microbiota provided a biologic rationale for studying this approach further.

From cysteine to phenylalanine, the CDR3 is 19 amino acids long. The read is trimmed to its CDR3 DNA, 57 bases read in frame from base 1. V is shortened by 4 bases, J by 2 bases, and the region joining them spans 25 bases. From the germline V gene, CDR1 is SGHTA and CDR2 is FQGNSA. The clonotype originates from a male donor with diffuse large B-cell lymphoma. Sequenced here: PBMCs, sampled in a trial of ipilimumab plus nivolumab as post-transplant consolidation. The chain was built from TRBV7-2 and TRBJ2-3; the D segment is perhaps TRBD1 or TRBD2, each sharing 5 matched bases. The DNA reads TGTGCCAGCAGCTCCCCGGTAGGTCATCGAGGGGCGCTCACAGATACGCAGTATTTT. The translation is CASSSPVGHRGALTDTQYF.